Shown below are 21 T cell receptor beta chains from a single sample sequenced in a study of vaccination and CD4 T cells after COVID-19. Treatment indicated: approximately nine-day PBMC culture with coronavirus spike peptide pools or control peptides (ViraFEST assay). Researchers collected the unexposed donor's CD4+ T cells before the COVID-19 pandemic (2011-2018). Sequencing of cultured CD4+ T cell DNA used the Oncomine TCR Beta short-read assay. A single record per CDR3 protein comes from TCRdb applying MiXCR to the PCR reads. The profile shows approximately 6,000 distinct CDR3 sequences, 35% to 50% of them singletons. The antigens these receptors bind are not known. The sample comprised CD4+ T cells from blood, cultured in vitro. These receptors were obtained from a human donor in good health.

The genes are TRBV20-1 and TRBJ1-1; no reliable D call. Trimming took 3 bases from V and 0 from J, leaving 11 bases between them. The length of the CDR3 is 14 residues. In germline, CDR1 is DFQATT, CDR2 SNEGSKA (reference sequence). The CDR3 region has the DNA TGCAGTGCTAGGGCAGGCAATATGAACACTGAAGCTTTCTTT. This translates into CSARAGNMNTEAFF.

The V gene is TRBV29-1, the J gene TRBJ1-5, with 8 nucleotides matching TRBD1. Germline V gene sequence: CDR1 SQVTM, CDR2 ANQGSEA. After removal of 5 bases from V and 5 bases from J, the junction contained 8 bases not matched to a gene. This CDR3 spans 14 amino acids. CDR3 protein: CSVSETGVDQPQHF. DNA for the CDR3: TGCAGCGTTAGCGAGACAGGGGTGGATCAGCCCCAGCATTTT.

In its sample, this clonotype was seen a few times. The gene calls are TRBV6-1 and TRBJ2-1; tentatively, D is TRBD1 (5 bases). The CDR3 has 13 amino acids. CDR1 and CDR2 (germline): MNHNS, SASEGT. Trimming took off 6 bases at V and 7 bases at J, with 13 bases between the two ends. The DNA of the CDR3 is TGTGCCAGCAGGGCAGGGCATACGAATGAGCAGTTCTTC. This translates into CASRAGHTNEQFF.

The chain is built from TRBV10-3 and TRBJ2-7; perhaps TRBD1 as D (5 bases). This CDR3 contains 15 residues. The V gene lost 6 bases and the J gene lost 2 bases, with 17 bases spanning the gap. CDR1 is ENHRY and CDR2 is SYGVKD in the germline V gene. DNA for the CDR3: TGTGCCATCAGGTCAGGGCTTCCCCAACCCTACGAGCAGTACTTC. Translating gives CAIRSGLPQPYEQYF.

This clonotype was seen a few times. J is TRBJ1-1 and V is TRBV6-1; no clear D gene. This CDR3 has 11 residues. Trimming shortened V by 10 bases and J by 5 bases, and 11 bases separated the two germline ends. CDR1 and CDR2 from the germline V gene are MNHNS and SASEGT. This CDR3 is CATMRETEAFF. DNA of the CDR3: TGTGCCACTATGAGAGAGACTGAAGCTTTCTTT.

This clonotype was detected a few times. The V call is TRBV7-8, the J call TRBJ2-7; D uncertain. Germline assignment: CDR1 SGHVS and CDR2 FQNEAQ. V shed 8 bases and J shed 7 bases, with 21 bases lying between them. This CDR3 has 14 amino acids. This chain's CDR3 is CASALRLDAWEQYF. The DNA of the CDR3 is TGTGCCAGCGCCTTGAGGCTAGACGCCTGGGAGCAGTACTTC.

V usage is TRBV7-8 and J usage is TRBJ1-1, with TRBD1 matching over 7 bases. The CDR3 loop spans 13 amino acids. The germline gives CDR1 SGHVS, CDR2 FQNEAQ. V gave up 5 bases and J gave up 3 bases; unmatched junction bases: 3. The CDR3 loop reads CASSKDRDTEAFF. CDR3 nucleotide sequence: TGTGCCAGCAGCAAAGACAGGGACACTGAAGCTTTCTTT.

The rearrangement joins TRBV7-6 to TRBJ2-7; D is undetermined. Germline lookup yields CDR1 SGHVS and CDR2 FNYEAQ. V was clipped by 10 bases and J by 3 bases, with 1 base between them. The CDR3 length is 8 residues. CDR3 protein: CANYEQYF. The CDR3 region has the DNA TGTGCCAACTACGAGCAGTACTTC.

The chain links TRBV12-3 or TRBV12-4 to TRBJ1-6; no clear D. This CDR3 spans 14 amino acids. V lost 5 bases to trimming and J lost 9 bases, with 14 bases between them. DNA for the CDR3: TGTGCCAGCAGTCCCGACGGGTATGGTTCACCCCTCCACTTT. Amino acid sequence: CASSPDGYGSPLHF.

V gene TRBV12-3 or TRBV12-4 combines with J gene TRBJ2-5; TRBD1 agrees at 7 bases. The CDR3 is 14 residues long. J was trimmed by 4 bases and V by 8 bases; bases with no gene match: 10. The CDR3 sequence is CASLLEGAAETQYF. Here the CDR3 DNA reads TGTGCCAGCCTCCTCGAGGGGGCCGCAGAGACCCAGTACTTC.

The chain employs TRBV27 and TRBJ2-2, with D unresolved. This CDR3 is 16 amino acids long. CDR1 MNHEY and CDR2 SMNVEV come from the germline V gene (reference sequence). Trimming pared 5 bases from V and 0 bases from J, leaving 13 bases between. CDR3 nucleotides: TGTGCCAGCAGTCCACCGACATCCGCGAACACCGGGGAGCTGTTTTTT. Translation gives CASSPPTSANTGELFF.

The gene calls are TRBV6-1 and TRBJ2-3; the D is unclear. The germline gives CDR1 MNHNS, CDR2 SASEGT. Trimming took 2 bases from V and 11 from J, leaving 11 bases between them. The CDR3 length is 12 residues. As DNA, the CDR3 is TGTGCCAGCAGTGAACAACAAACGGTGCAGTATTTT. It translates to CASSEQQTVQYF.

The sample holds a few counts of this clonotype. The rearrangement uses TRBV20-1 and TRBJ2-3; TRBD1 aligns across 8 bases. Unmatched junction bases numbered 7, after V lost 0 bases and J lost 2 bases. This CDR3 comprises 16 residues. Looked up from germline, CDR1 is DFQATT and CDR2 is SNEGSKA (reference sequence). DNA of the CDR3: TGCAGTGCTAGAGATACTTACAGGGGGGACACAGATACGCAGTATTTT. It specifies CSARDTYRGDTDTQYF.

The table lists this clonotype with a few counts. CDR3 sequence reads: CASSIARDRVRNSNQPQHF. CDR3 sequence (DNA): TGTGCCAGTAGTATAGCCCGGGACAGGGTAAGGAATAGCAATCAGCCCCAGCATTTT. The rearrangement uses TRBV19 and TRBJ1-5; 9 nucleotides agree with TRBD1. CDR3 length: 19 amino acids. Looked up from germline, CDR1 is LNHDA and CDR2 is SQIVND (reference sequence). J was trimmed by 0 bases and V by 1 base; bases with no gene match: 10.

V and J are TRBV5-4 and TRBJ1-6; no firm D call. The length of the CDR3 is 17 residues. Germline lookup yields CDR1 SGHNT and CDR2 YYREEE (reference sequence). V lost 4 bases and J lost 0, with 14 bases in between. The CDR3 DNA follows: TGTGCCAGCAGCCTTGACCCCCTTTCCTCCTATAATTCACCCCTCCACTTT. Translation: CASSLDPLSSYNSPLHF.

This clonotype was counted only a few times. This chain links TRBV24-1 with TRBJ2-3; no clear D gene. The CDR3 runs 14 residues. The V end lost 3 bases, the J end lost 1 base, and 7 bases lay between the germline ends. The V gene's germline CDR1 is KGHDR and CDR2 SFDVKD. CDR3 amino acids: CATSDPSGTDTQYF. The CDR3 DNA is TGTGCCACCAGTGATCCCTCTGGCACAGATACGCAGTATTTT.

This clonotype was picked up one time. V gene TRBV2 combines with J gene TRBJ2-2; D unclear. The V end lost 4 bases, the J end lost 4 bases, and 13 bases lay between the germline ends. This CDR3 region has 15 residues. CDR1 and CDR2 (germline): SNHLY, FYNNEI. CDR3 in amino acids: CASSVLDVGTGELFF. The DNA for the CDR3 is TGTGCCAGCAGTGTCCTAGACGTTGGCACCGGGGAGCTGTTTTTT.

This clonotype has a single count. CDR3 in amino acids: CAWSGDRGGYGYTF. The CDR3 DNA reads TGTGCCTGGAGTGGGGACAGGGGAGGGTATGGCTACACCTTC. V usage is TRBV30 and J usage is TRBJ1-2; 10 bases fit TRBD1. V shed 1 base, J shed 5 bases, and the junction held 4 bases outside the gene matches. Germline CDR1 reads GTSNPN; CDR2 reads SVGIG (reference sequence). The CDR3 length is 14 residues.

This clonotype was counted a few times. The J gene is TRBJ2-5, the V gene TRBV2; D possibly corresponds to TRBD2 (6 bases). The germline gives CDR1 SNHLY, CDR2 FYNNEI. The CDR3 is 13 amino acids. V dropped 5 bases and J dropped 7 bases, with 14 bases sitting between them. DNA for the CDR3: TGTGCCAGCAGTCTAGTCCAGGAGGGGACCCAGTACTTC. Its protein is CASSLVQEGTQYF.

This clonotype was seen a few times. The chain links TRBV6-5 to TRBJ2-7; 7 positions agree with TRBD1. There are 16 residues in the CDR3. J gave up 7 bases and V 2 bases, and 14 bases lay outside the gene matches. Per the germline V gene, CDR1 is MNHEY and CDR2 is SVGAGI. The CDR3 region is CASSYSGMFQDREQYF. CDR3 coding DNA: TGTGCCAGCAGTTACAGTGGTATGTTCCAGGACAGGGAGCAGTACTTC.

The CDR3 reads CASSLDGDIQYF. In nucleotides, the CDR3 is TGTGCCAGCAGCCTGGACGGGGACATTCAGTACTTC. V and J are TRBV7-3 and TRBJ2-4; tentatively, D is TRBD2 (5 bases). CDR1 and CDR2 from the germline V gene are SGHTA and FQGTGA. The CDR3 is 12 residues long. V lost 5 bases and J lost 8, with 10 bases in between. Based on the CDR3 plus reference TRBV7-3 and TRBJ2-4, the full variable domain is GAGVSQTPSNKVTEKGKYVELRCDPISGHTALYWYRQSLGQGPEFLIYFQGTGAADDSGLPNDRFFAVRPEGSVSTLKIQRTERGDSAVYLCASSLDGDIQYFGAGTRLSVL.